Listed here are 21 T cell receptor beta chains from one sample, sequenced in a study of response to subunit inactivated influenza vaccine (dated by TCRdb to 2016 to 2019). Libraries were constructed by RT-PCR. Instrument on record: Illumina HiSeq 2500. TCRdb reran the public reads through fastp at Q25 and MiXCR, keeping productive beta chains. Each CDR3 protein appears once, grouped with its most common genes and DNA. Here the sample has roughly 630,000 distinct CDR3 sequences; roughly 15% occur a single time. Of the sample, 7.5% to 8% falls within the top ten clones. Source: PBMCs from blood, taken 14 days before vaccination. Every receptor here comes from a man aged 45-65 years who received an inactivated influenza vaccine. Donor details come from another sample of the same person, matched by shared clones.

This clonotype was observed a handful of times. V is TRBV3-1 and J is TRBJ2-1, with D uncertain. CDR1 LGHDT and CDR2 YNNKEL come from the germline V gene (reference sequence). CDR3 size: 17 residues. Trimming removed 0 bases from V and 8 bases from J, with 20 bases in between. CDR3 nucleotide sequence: TGTGCCAGCAGCCAAGATCTAAGGCCGGATTGGGGTGATGAGCAGTTCTTC. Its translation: CASSQDLRPDWGDEQFF.

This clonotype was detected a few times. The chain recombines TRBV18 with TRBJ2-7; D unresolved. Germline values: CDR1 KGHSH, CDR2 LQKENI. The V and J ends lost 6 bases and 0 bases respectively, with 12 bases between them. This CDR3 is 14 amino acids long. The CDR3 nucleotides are TGTGCCAGCTCTCTAGAAAGTAGCTCCTACGAGCAGTACTTC. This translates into CASSLESSSYEQYF.

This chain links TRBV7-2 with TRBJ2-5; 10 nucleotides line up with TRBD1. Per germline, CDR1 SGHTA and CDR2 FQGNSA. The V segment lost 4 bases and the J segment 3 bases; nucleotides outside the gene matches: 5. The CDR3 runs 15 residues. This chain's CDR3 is CASSSLTGGEETQYF. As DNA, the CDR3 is TGTGCCAGCAGCTCGTTGACAGGGGGCGAAGAGACCCAGTACTTC.

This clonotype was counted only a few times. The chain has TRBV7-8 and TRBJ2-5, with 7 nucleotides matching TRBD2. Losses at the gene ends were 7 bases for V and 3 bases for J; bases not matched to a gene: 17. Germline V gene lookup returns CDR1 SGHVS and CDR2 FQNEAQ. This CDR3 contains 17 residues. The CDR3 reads CASMRILAGKPKETQYF. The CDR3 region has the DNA TGTGCCAGCATGCGAATATTAGCGGGCAAACCAAAAGAGACCCAGTACTTC.

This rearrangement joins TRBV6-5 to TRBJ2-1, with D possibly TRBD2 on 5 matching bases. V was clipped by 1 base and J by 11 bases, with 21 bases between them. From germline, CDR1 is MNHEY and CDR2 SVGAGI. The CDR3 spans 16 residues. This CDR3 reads CASSYLGLGSGNKQFF. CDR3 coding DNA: TGTGCCAGCAGTTACTTGGGATTAGGGTCGGGGAATAAGCAGTTCTTC.

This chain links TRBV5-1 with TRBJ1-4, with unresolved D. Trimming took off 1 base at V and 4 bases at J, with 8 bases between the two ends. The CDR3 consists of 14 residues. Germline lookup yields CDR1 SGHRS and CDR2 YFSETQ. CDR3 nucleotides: TGCGCCAGCAGCTTGACCAGCGATAATGAAAAACTGTTTTTT. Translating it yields CASSLTSDNEKLFF.

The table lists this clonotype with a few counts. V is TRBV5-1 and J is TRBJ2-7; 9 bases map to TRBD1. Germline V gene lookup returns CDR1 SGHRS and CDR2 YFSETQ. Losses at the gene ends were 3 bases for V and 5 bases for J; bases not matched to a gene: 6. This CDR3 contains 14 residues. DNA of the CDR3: TGCGCCAGCAGCTCGGGGACAGGGTACCACGAGCAGTACTTC. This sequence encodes CASSSGTGYHEQYF.

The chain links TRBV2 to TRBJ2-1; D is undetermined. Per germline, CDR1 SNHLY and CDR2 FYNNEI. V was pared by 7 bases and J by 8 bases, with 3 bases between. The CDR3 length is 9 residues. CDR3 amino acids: CASNYEQFF. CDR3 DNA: TGTGCCAGCAATTATGAGCAGTTCTTC.

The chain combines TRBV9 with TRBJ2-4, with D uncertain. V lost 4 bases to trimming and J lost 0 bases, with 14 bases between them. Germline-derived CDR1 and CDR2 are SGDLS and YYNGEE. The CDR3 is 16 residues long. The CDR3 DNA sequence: TGTGCCAGCAGCCCAAGTCCTACTTTAGCCAAAAACATTCAGTACTTC. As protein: CASSPSPTLAKNIQYF.

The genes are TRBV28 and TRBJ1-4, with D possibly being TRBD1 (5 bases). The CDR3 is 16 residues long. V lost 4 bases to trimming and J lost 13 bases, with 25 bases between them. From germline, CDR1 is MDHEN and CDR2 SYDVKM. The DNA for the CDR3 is TGTGCCAGCAGTTCATCTGGACACCCCGGCGCTGAAGGACTGTTTTTT. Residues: CASSSSGHPGAEGLFF.

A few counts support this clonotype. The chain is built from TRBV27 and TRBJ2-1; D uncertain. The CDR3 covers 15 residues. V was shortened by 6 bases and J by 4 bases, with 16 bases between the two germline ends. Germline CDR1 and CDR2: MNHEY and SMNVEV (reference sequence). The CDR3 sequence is CASRIDVLSYNEQFF. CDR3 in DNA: TGTGCCAGCAGGATAGACGTCCTGTCGTACAATGAGCAGTTCTTC.

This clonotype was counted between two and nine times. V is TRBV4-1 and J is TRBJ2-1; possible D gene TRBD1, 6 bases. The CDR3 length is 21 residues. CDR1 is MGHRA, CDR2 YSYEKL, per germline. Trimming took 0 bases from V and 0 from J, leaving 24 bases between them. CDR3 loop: CASSQEGATRGLGFSYNEQFF. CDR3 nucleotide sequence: TGCGCCAGCAGCCAAGAAGGGGCCACCAGGGGCTTAGGTTTCTCCTACAATGAGCAGTTCTTC.

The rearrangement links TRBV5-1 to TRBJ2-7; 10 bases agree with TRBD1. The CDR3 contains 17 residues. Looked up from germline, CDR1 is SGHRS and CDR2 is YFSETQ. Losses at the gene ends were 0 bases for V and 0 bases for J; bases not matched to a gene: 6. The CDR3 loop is CASSLVGTGAFSYEQYF. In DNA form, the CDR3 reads TGCGCCAGCAGCTTGGTGGGGACAGGGGCGTTCTCCTACGAGCAGTACTTC.

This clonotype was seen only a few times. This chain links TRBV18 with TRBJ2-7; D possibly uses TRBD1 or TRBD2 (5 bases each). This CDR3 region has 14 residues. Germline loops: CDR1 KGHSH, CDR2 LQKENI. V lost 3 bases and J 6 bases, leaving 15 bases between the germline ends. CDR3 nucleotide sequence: TGTGCCAGCTCACCGTCCGTCCAGGGACGCGAGCAGTACTTC. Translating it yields CASSPSVQGREQYF.

CDR3: CSARGALGITDTQYF. In DNA form, the CDR3 reads TGCAGTGCTAGGGGGGCGCTTGGAATCACAGATACGCAGTATTTT. The V call is TRBV20-1, the J call TRBJ2-3; weak D call: TRBD1 (6 bases). Per germline, CDR1 DFQATT and CDR2 SNEGSKA (reference sequence). V dropped 3 bases and J dropped 2 bases, with 15 bases sitting between them. The CDR3 has 15 amino acids.

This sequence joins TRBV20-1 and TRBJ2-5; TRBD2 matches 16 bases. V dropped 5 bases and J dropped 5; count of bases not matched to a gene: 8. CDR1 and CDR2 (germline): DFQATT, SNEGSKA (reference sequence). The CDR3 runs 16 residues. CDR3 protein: CSAPGLAGGPRETQYF. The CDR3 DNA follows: TGCAGTGCTCCGGGACTAGCGGGAGGGCCGAGGGAGACCCAGTACTTC.

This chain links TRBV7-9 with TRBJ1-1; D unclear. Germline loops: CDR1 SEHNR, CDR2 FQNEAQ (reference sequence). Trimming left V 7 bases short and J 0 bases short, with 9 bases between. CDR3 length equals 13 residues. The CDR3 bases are TGTGCCAGCACCCCACCGATGAACACTGAAGCTTTCTTT. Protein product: CASTPPMNTEAFF.

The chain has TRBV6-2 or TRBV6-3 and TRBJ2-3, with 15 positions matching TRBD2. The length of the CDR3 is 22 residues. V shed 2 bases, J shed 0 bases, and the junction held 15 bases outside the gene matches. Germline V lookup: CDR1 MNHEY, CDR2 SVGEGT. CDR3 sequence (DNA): TGTGCCAGCAGTTACCATCTTCCCGGACTAGCGGGGGGGGCCTCCAGCACAGATACGCAGTATTTT. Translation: CASSYHLPGLAGGASSTDTQYF.

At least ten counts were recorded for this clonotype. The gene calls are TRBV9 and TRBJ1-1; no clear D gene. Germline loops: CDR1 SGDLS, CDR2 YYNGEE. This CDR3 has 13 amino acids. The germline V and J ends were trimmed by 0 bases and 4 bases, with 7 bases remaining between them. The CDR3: CASSVERGTEAFF. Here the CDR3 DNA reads TGTGCCAGCAGCGTAGAGAGAGGCACTGAAGCTTTCTTT.

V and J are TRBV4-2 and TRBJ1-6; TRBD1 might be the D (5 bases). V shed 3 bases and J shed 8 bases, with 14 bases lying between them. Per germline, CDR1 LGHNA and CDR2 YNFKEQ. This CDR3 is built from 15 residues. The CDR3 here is CASSHPGRVDSPLHF. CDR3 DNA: TGTGCCAGCAGCCACCCGGGCAGGGTCGATTCACCCCTCCACTTT.

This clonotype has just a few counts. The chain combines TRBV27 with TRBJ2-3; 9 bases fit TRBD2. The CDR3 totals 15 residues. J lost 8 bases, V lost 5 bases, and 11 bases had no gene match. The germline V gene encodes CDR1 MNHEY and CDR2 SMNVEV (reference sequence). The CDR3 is CASSISGSVFGTQYF. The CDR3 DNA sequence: TGTGCCAGCAGTATTAGCGGGAGCGTTTTCGGTACGCAGTATTTT.